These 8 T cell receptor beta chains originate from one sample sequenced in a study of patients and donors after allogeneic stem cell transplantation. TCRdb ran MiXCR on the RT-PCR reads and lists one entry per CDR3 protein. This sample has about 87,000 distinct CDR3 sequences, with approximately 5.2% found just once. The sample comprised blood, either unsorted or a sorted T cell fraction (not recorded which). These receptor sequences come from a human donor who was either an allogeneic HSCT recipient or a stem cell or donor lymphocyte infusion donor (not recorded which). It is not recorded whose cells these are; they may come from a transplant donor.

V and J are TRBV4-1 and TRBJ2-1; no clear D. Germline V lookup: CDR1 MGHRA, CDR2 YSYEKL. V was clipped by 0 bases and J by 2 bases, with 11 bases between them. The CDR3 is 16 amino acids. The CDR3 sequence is CASSQDPNPTYNEQFF. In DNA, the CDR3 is TGCGCCAGCAGCCAAGACCCAAACCCAACCTACAATGAGCAGTTCTTC.

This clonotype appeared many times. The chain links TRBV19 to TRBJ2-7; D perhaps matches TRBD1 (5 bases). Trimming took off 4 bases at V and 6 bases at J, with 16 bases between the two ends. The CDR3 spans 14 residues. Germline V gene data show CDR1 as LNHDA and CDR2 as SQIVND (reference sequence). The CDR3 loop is CASSRQTLSGEQYF. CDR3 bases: TGTGCCAGTAGTAGACAGACACTCTCGGGCGAGCAGTACTTC.

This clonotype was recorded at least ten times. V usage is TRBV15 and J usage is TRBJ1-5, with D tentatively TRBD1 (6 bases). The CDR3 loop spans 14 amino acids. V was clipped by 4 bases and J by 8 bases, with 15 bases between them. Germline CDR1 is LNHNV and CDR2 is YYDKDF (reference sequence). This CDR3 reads CATSTRDTGKPQHF. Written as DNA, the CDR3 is TGTGCCACCAGCACACGGGACACTGGGAAGCCCCAGCATTTT. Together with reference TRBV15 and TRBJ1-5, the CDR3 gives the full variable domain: DAMVIQNPRYQVTQFGKPVTLSCSQTLNHNVMYWYQQKSSQAPKLLFHYYDKDFNNEADTPDNFQSRRPNTSFCFLDIRSPGLGDTAMYLCATSTRDTGKPQHFGDGTRLSIL.

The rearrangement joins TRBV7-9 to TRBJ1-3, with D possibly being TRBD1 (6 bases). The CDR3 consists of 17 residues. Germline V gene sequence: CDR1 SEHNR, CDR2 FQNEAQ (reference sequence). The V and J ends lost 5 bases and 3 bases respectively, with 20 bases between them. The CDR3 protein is CASSVAVGHRDGNTIYF. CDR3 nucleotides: TGTGCCAGCAGCGTCGCCGTGGGGCACAGGGATGGAAACACCATATATTTT.

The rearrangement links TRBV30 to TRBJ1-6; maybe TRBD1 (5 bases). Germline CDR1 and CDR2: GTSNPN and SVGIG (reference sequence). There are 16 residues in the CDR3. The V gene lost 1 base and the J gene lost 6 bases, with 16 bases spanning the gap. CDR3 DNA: TGTGCCTGGAGTGGAGTAGGAGGGGTAATTAATTCACCCCTCCACTTT. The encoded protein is CAWSGVGGVINSPLHF.

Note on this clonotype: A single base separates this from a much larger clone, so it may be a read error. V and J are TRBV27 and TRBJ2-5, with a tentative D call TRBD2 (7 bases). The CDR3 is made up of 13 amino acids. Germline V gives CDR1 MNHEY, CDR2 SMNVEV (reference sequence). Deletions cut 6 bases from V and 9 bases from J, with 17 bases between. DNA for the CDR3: TGTGCCAGCAGAGGGGGAGGGTTTGTGTCCCAGTACTTC. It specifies CASRGGGFVSQYF.

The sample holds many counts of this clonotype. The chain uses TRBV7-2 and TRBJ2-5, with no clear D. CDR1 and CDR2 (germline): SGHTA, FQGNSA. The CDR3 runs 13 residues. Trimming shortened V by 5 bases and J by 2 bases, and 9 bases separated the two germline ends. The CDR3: CASSRQTQETQYF. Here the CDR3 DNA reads TGTGCCAGCAGCCGACAAACTCAAGAGACCCAGTACTTC.

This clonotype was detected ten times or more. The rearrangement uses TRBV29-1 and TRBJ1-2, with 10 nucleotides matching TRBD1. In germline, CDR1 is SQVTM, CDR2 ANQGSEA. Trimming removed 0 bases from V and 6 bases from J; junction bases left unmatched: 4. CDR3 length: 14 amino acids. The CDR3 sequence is CSVEETGGKDGYTF. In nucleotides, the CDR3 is TGCAGCGTTGAAGAGACAGGGGGCAAGGATGGCTACACCTTC.